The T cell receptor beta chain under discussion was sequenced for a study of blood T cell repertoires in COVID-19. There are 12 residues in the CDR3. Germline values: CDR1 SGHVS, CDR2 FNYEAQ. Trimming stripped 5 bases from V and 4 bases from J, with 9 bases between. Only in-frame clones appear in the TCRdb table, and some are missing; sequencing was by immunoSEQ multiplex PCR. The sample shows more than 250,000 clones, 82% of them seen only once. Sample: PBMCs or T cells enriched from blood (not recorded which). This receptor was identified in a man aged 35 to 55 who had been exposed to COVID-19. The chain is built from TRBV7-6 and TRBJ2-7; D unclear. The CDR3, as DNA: TGTGCCAGCAGCCCTGGGCCTTACGAGCAGTACTTC. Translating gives CASSPGPYEQYF.